Listed below are T cell receptor beta chains from one sample, sequenced in a study of blood T cell repertoires in COVID-19. Produced via immunoSEQ multiplex PCR; TCRdb's table is partial and in-frame only. The repertoire holds some 260,000 clones, with about 86% as singletons. Input material: PBMCs or T cells enriched from blood (not recorded which). The receptors derive from a man aged 30 to 45 with acute COVID-19. Each CDR3 is given with its conserved first and last residue. D genes are given only for firm matches.

V gene,J gene,D gene,CDR3 protein
TRBV7-2,TRBJ2-3,TRBD1,CASSLDRGSDTQYF
TRBV7-9,TRBJ1-1,-,CASSLAPGWNTEAFF
TRBV5-1,TRBJ1-1,-,CATRWSGNTEAFF
TRBV19,TRBJ1-1,-,CASNKEGQMNTEAFF
TRBV6-5,TRBJ1-3,-,CASSYKGDTIYF
TRBV9,TRBJ1-4,-,CASSVEAAPGEKLFF
TRBV27,TRBJ1-1,-,CASSSGDTEAFF
TRBV19,TRBJ1-5,TRBD1,CASSFSGTGANQPQHF
TRBV5-3,TRBJ2-3,-,CARSSRDWESHSTDTQYF
TRBV11-2,TRBJ1-1,-,CASSLSVGDLGTEAFF
TRBV12-3/TRBV12-4,TRBJ2-5,-,CASSLHSQETQYF
TRBV19,TRBJ1-5,-,CASSWGGDSNQPQHF
TRBV7-8,TRBJ2-2,-,CASSATRRGIQNTGELFF
TRBV7-2,TRBJ1-1,-,CALAAGPEAFF
TRBV5-8,TRBJ2-2,-,CASSRQDTGELFF
TRBV3-1/TRBV3-2,TRBJ2-3,TRBD2,CASSQDLAGGTDTQYF
TRBV3-1/TRBV3-2,TRBJ1-1,-,CASSPRGMNTEAFF
TRBV19,TRBJ1-2,TRBD1,CASSSGWGQGGITF
TRBV19,TRBJ1-1,-,CASTPPGEPEAFF
TRBV19,TRBJ1-3,TRBD1,CASSISQGSGNTIYF
TRBV6-2/TRBV6-3,TRBJ2-4,-,CASSEDFAKNIQYF
TRBV7-9,TRBJ2-4,-,CASSQAGENIQYF
TRBV7-8,TRBJ2-3,-,CASSLTHPRTHLEDTQYF
TRBV28,TRBJ1-6,-,CASSWALLNSPLHF
TRBV11-3,TRBJ2-5,-,CASSLVAIQETQYF
TRBV28,TRBJ1-2,-,CATAGNYGYTF
TRBV28,TRBJ1-2,-,CASSRGGNYGYTF
TRBV27,TRBJ1-2,TRBD1,CASSRQGVGGYTF
TRBV5-1,TRBJ2-4,-,CASSLGADWDIQYF
TRBV4-1,TRBJ2-2,-,CASRDSPNTGELFF
TRBV24-1,TRBJ1-2,-,CATSDLGAEGYTF
TRBV6-5,TRBJ1-3,-,CASSYAGQRGNTIYF
TRBV5-4,TRBJ2-5,TRBD2,CASSASLAGGRETQYF
TRBV6-5,TRBJ2-3,-,CASRTGGFYTDTQYF
TRBV6-5,TRBJ1-1,-,CASRVVDRTNTEAFF
TRBV10-1,TRBJ1-1,-,CASSEDSLINTEAFF
TRBV28,TRBJ1-2,-,CASSHRVKGYTF
TRBV4-1,TRBJ1-2,-,CASSQGQLANYGYTF
TRBV14,TRBJ2-2,-,CASSHINTGELFF
TRBV10-3,TRBJ2-5,TRBD2,CAISRAGGQETQYF
TRBV6-5,TRBJ2-5,-,CASSYSLERVAETQYF
TRBV5-1,TRBJ1-2,TRBD1,CASRIGQGGTNYGYTF
TRBV2,TRBJ2-5,TRBD2,CASSGGPAGPQETQYF
TRBV24-1,TRBJ2-1,-,CATSDKADRRPNEQFF
TRBV7-2,TRBJ1-3,TRBD1,CASSSQGASGNTIYF
TRBV6-2/TRBV6-3,TRBJ2-1,TRBD2,CASSREGRSRANNEQFF
TRBV6-5,TRBJ1-6,TRBD1,CASSLGTVNSPLHF
TRBV6-5,TRBJ1-1,-,CASSYQGRYAEAFF
TRBV10-3,TRBJ2-1,-,CAISGRQVDEQFF
TRBV4-3,TRBJ1-1,-,CASSQDRGSTEAFF
TRBV10-2,TRBJ1-1,-,CASNRGDTEAFF
TRBV11-3,TRBJ2-2,TRBD2,CASSLAGGRTGELFF
TRBV24-1,TRBJ2-2,-,CATSLGGAGELFF
TRBV28,TRBJ1-5,-,CASNPSLFRVKSQHF
TRBV25-1,TRBJ2-1,-,CASSEGAWDEQFF
TRBV6-2/TRBV6-3,TRBJ2-3,-,CASSYSGYDGNSPDTQYF
TRBV19,TRBJ1-2,TRBD1,CASRLRGQGNYGYTF
TRBV24-1,TRBJ2-1,TRBD2,CATSGTGTSGRNEQFF
TRBV7-2,TRBJ2-1,TRBD2,CASSPSHQRGGSEQFF